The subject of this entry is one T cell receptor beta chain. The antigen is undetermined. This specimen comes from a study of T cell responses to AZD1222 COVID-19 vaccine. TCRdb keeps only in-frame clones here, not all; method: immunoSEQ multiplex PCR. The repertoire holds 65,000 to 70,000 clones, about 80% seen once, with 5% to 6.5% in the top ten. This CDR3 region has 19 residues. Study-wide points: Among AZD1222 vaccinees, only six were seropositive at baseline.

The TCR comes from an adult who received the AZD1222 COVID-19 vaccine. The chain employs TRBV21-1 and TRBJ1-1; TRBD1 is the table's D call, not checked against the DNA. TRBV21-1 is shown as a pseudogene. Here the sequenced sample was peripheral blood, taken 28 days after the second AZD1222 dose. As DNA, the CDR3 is TGTGCCAGCAACTCTATGGGCCCCGGGACAGGGGTCATGAACACTGAAGCTTTCTTT. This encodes CASNSMGPGTGVMNTEAFF.